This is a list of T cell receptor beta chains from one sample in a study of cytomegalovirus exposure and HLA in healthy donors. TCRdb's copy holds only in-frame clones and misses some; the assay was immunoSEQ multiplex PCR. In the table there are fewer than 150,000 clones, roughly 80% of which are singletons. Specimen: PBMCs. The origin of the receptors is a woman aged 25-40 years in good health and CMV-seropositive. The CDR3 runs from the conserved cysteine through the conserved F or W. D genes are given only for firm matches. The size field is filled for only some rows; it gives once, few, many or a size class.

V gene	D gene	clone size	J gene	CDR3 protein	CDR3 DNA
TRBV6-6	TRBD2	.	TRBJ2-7	CASSFSGGNHEQYF	TGTGCCAGCAGTTTTAGCGGGGGGAATCACGAGCAGTACTTC
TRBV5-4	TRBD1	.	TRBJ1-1	CASSPPDRGRTEAFF	TGTGCCAGCAGCCCTCCCGACAGGGGGAGGACTGAAGCTTTCTTT
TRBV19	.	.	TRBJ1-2	CASRRDGNYGYTF	TGTGCCAGTAGGCGGGACGGAAACTATGGCTACACCTTC
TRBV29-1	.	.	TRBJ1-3	CSVDQGSGNTIYF	TGCAGCGTTGACCAGGGATCTGGAAACACCATATATTTT
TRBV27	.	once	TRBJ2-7	CASSPKSVGAYEQYF	TGTGCCAGCAGTCCCAAGAGCGTAGGGGCATACGAGCAGTACTTC
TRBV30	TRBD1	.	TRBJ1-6	CAWLVPGGHSPLHF	TGTGCCTGGTTGGTCCCAGGGGGCCATTCACCCCTCCACTTT
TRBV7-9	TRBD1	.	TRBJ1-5	CASRRNRDSRYSNQPQHF	TGTGCCAGCAGGCGAAACAGGGACAGCCGGTATAGCAATCAGCCCCAGCATTTT
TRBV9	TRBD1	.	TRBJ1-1	CASGQGNSEAFF	TGTGCCAGCGGACAGGGGAACTCTGAAGCTTTCTTT
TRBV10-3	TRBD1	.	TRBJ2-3	CAISAPVGTGATDTQYF	TGTGCCATCAGCGCCCCAGTGGGGACAGGGGCCACAGATACGCAGTATTTT
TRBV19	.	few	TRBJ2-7	CASSITVTYEQYF	TGTGCCAGTAGTATAACTGTTACCTACGAGCAGTACTTC
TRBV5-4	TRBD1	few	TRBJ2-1	CASSLPGTGYPYNEQFF	TGTGCCAGCAGCCTTCCCGGGACAGGGTATCCCTACAATGAGCAGTTCTTC
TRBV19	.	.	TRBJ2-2	CASSINGLITGELFF	TGTGCCAGTAGTATCAACGGACTAATCACCGGGGAGCTGTTTTTT
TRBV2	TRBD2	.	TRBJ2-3	CAPGGAGGIQTQYF	TGTGCCCCTGGGGGGGCGGGGGGAATTCAGACGCAGTATTTT
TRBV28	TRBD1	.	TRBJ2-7	CASSAPGQVFNEQYF	TGTGCCAGCAGTGCGCCGGGACAGGTCTTCAACGAGCAGTACTTC
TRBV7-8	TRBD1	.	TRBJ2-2	CASSLPGGVGTGELFF	TGTGCCAGCAGCTTACCAGGGGGCGTCGGGACCGGGGAGCTGTTTTTT
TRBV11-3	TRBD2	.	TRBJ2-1	CASSLLGREGLDNEQFF	TGTGCCAGCAGCTTACTTGGAAGGGAGGGATTGGACAATGAGCAGTTCTTC
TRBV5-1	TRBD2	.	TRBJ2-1	CASSLAGGANEQFF	TGCGCCAGCAGCTTGGCCGGGGGGGCCAATGAGCAGTTCTTC
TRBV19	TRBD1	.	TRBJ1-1	CATRDRGNTEAFF	TGTGCCACCAGAGACAGGGGAAACACTGAAGCTTTCTTT
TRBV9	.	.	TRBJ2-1	CASSVAGYNEQFF	TGTGCCAGCAGCGTAGCAGGTTACAATGAGCAGTTCTTC
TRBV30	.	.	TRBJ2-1	CAGDSQLYNEQFF	TGTGCCGGTGACAGCCAACTTTATAATGAGCAGTTCTTC
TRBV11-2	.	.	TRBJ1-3	CASSLDLANSGNTIYF	TGTGCCAGCAGCTTAGATCTGGCAAACTCTGGAAACACCATATATTTT
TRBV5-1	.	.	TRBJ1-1	CASSLSVNTEAFF	TGCGCCAGCAGCTTGTCCGTGAACACTGAAGCTTTCTTT
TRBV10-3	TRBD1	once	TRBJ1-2	CATQQGDYGYTF	TGTGCCACACAACAGGGGGACTATGGCTACACCTTC
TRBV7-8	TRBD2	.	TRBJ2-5	CASSLEYTGTSGRTQYF	TGTGCCAGCAGCTTAGAGTATACCGGGACTAGCGGTCGGACCCAGTACTTC
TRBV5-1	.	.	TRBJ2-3	CASSLNLASDTQYF	TGCGCCAGCAGCTTAAACTTAGCCTCAGATACGCAGTATTTT
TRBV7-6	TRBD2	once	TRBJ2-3	CASRFSGEITDTQYF	TGTGCCAGCAGATTTAGCGGGGAGATCACAGATACGCAGTATTTT
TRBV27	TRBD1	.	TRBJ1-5	CASSKTPGQGNNQPQHF	TGTGCCAGCAGCAAAACGCCGGGACAGGGGAATAATCAGCCCCAGCATTTT
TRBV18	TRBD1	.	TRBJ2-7	CASSPPGQGYEQYF	TGTGCCAGCTCACCCCCGGGACAGGGGTACGAGCAGTACTTC
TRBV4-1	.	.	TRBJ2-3	CASSQGGSTDTQYF	TGCGCCAGCAGCCAAGGCGGCTCCACAGATACGCAGTATTTT
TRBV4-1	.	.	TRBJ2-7	CASSPSRASYYEQYF	TGCGCCAGCAGCCCCTCGAGAGCTTCCTATTACGAGCAGTACTTC
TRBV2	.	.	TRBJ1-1	CASSVDIMNTEAFF	TGTGCCAGCAGTGTGGACATTATGAACACTGAAGCTTTCTTT
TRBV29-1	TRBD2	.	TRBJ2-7	CSVFSGSHEQYF	TGCAGCGTCTTTAGCGGGAGCCACGAGCAGTACTTC
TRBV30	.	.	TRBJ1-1	CAWSPSFNTEAFF	TGTGCCTGGAGTCCTAGCTTTAACACTGAAGCTTTCTTT
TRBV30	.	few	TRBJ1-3	CAWSTGSGNTIYF	TGTGCCTGGAGTACCGGCTCTGGAAACACCATATATTTT
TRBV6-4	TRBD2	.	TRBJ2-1	CASSASGRGVSYNEQFF	TGTGCCAGCAGTGCCTCCGGACGGGGGGTATCGTACAATGAGCAGTTCTTC